These 23 T cell receptor beta chains share one sample of origin, sequenced in a study of long-term antiretroviral therapy in people with HIV. The run of the v3.0 immunoSEQ assay was at survey level. Only in-frame clones appear in the TCRdb table, and some are missing; sequencing was by immunoSEQ multiplex PCR. The table shows tens of thousands of clones, with more than 80% occurring only once. This specimen was unsorted PBMCs, taken 5 to 5.5 years after starting antiretroviral therapy. Receptors were obtained from a middle-aged woman with HIV.

The V and J genes are TRBV7-6 and TRBJ2-2; D gene uncertain. The CDR3 totals 16 residues. Germline lookup yields CDR1 SGHVS and CDR2 FNYEAQ. Between the trimmed V and J ends, which lost 2 bases and 1 base, there was a span of 11 bases. The CDR3 nucleotides read TGTGCCAGCAGCTTAAAGGTCCTCTTGAACACCGGGGAGCTGTTTTTT. It yields the protein CASSLKVLLNTGELFF.

This clone was detected only a few times. The chain has TRBV5-4 and TRBJ1-4; tentative D call: TRBD1 (5 bases). Germline V CDR1 and CDR2: SGHNT, YYREEE (reference sequence). V lost 2 bases to trimming and J lost 0 bases, with 11 bases between them. The CDR3 sequence is 16 residues long. This CDR3 is CASSLRQTATNEKLFF. In DNA, the CDR3 is TGTGCCAGCAGCTTAAGACAGACCGCAACTAATGAAAAACTGTTTTTT.

The chain carries TRBV5-1 and TRBJ2-7; 10 nucleotides match TRBD1. The CDR3 has 15 amino acids. Germline CDR1 reads SGHRS; CDR2 reads YFSETQ. With 4 bases clipped from V and 0 bases from J, the junction kept 4 bases outside the gene matches. The CDR3 sequence: CASSPRTGGSYEQYF. CDR3 nucleotides: TGCGCCAGCAGCCCACGGACAGGGGGCTCCTACGAGCAGTACTTC. The entire variable domain, with the rest obtained from reference TRBV5-1 and TRBJ2-7, is as follows: KAGVTQTPRYLIKTRGQQVTLSCSPISGHRSVSWYQQTPGQGLQFLFEYFSETQRNKGNFPGRFSGRQFSNSRSEMNVSTLELGDSALYLCASSPRTGGSYEQYFGPGTRLTVT.

The chain recombines TRBV6-6 with TRBJ1-6; D is uncertain. The CDR3 extends over 14 amino acids. CDR1 is MNHNY, CDR2 SVGAGI, per germline (reference sequence). Trimming removed 2 bases from V and 7 bases from J, with 9 bases in between. The CDR3 spells CASSYSGQNSPLHF. In nucleotides, the CDR3 is TGTGCCAGCAGTTACAGCGGTCAGAATTCACCCCTCCACTTT.

This sequence joins TRBV5-1 and TRBJ2-7; D is perhaps TRBD1 (6 bases). V was trimmed by 3 bases and J by 5 bases, leaving 15 bases between them. The CDR3 is 14 residues long. CDR1 and CDR2 (germline): SGHRS, YFSETQ. CDR3 DNA: TGCGCCAGCAGCTCCTCGGACAGAGAACACGAGCAGTACTTC. Translating gives CASSSSDREHEQYF. The full variable domain, in which reference TRBV5-1 and TRBJ2-7 provide the parts outside the CDR3, is KAGVTQTPRYLIKTRGQQVTLSCSPISGHRSVSWYQQTPGQGLQFLFEYFSETQRNKGNFPGRFSGRQFSNSRSEMNVSTLELGDSALYLCASSSSDREHEQYFGPGTRLTVT.

The CDR3 DNA reads as TGTGCCACCAGCAGAGATTGGGGGCGAGGGAGGGGGACCCAGTACTTC. It yields the protein CATSRDWGRGRGTQYF. The chain has TRBV15 and TRBJ2-5; the D gene is possibly TRBD2 (7 bases). Germline lookup yields CDR1 LNHNV and CDR2 YYDKDF (reference sequence). The CDR3 is 16 amino acids. Trimming left V 0 bases short and J 7 bases short, with 18 bases between.

This chain uses TRBV10-3 with TRBJ2-5; a weak D match, TRBD1 (5 bases). Between the trimmed V and J ends, which lost 3 bases and 2 bases, there was a span of 10 bases. CDR1 and CDR2 from the germline V gene are ENHRY and SYGVKD. There are 14 residues in the CDR3. CDR3 protein: CAISEGAEQETQYF. The CDR3 DNA is TGTGCCATCAGTGAAGGGGCAGAGCAAGAGACCCAGTACTTC.

J is TRBJ1-2 and V is TRBV2; no definite D call. Trimming removed 1 base at V and 6 bases at J, with 15 bases between. CDR3 length: 15 residues. The germline V gene encodes CDR1 SNHLY and CDR2 FYNNEI. This chain's CDR3 is CASSEVRARADGYTF. The CDR3 bases are TGTGCCAGCAGTGAAGTCCGGGCCCGGGCTGATGGCTACACCTTC.

The chain carries TRBV7-9 and TRBJ1-1; D uncertain. The CDR3 is 12 residues long. The ends were cut back, 8 bases at V and 0 bases at J, with 7 bases in the middle. Germline assignment: CDR1 SEHNR and CDR2 FQNEAQ (reference sequence). CDR3 in DNA: TGTGCCAGCTTATCGCTGAACACTGAAGCTTTCTTT. Encoded protein: CASLSLNTEAFF.

V gene TRBV5-1 combines with J gene TRBJ2-7; 9 bases are a match to TRBD2. The CDR3 totals 14 residues. The V and J ends lost 4 bases and 2 bases, in that order; junction bases with no gene match: 4. Germline CDR1 SGHRS, CDR2 YFSETQ. The CDR3 reads CASSNSGGTYEQYF. The CDR3 DNA sequence: TGCGCCAGCAGCAATAGCGGGGGAACCTACGAGCAGTACTTC.

Only one count was recorded for this clone. The chain couples TRBV6-5 to TRBJ2-1; D call uncertain. The CDR3 contains 15 residues. With 0 bases removed from V and 8 bases from J, the gap between germline ends came to 14 bases. Germline V gives CDR1 MNHEY, CDR2 SVGAGI. The CDR3 region is CASSYSSWPSDEQFF. DNA of the CDR3: TGTGCCAGCAGTTACTCGAGTTGGCCCTCGGATGAGCAGTTCTTC.

The V and J genes are TRBV2 and TRBJ1-5; a possible D gene is TRBD1 (6 bases). V lost 7 bases to trimming and J lost 4 bases, with 11 bases between them. CDR1 is SNHLY, CDR2 FYNNEI, per germline. CDR3 size: 13 residues. CDR3 sequence reads: CASTRDTNQPQHF. In DNA form, the CDR3 reads TGTGCCAGCACCCGGGACACTAATCAGCCCCAGCATTTT.

The V gene is TRBV5-4, the J gene TRBJ1-2; D gene ambiguous. Germline V gives CDR1 SGHNT, CDR2 YYREEE (reference sequence). V was cut by 1 base and J by 6 bases, with 10 bases left in between. This CDR3 spans 13 amino acids. The CDR3 protein is CASSLRMGNGYTF. CDR3 DNA sequence: TGTGCCAGCAGCTTGAGGATGGGGAATGGCTACACCTTC.

V usage is TRBV6-5 and J usage is TRBJ2-5; no firm D call. This CDR3 is 13 amino acids long. Trimming pared 7 bases from V and 0 bases from J, leaving 9 bases between. CDR1 and CDR2 (germline): MNHEY, SVGAGI. The CDR3 DNA is TGTGCCAGCAAAAGGGCGTACCAAGAGACCCAGTACTTC. Encoded protein: CASKRAYQETQYF.

This chain joins TRBV25-1 and TRBJ1-3; weak D call: TRBD1 (5 bases). The V end lost 2 bases, the J end lost 4 bases, and 9 bases lay between the germline ends. The CDR3 runs to 14 residues. Germline V CDR1 and CDR2: MGHDK, SYGVNS. CDR3 loop: CASSEVGLGNTIYF. CDR3 bases: TGTGCCAGCAGTGAAGTGGGACTCGGAAACACCATATATTTT. Full variable domain (rest looked up from reference TRBV25-1 and TRBJ1-3): EADIYQTPRYLVIGTGKKITLECSQTMGHDKMYWYQQDPGMELHLIHYSYGVNSTEKGDLSSESTVSRIRTEHFPLTLESARPSHTSQYLCASSEVGLGNTIYFGEGSWLTVV.

The V and J genes are TRBV11-3 and TRBJ1-1, with D tentatively TRBD1 (5 bases). Germline V gene sequence: CDR1 SGHNT, CDR2 YENEEA. The CDR3 loop spans 16 amino acids. The germline V and J ends were trimmed by 3 bases and 5 bases, with 19 bases remaining between them. CDR3 sequence reads: CASSFRMGRGATEAFF. CDR3 nucleotide sequence: TGTGCCAGCAGCTTTCGAATGGGGCGCGGGGCTACTGAAGCTTTCTTT.

This clone showed up just once. The gene calls are TRBV7-7 and TRBJ2-1, with TRBD2 matching over 12 bases. The CDR3 loop spans 18 amino acids. Germline values: CDR1 SSHAT, CDR2 FNYEAQ (reference sequence). V lost 9 bases and J lost 2; bases outside the gene matches: 14. The CDR3 nucleotides read TGTGCCAGGGCGACTAGCGGGAGCCTAAGTCGAGCCTACAATGAGCAGTTCTTC. This sequence encodes CARATSGSLSRAYNEQFF. Looking up the rest from reference TRBV7-7 and TRBJ2-1 gives the full variable domain: GAGVSQSPRYKVTKRGQDVTLRCDPISSHATLYWYQQALGQGPEFLTYFNYEAQPDKSGLPSDRFSAERPEGSISTLTIQRTEQRDSAMYRCARATSGSLSRAYNEQFFGPGTRLTVL.

CDR3 residues: CSVVSWTAEANTF. The DNA of the CDR3 is TGCAGCGTTGTTTCATGGACCGCGGAGGCTAACACCTTC. The chain carries TRBV29-1 and TRBJ1-2; D not resolved. This CDR3 is built from 13 residues. Germline V gene sequence: CDR1 SQVTM, CDR2 ANQGSEA. V lost 4 bases and J lost 12, with 21 bases in between.

The chain is built from TRBV11-2 and TRBJ2-1; D is undetermined. V gave up 0 bases and J gave up 7 bases, with 4 bases separating them. The CDR3 length is 12 residues. Germline V CDR1 and CDR2: SGHAT, FQNNGV. CDR3 residues: CASSLEWNEQFF. The CDR3 region has the DNA TGTGCCAGCAGCTTAGAATGGAATGAGCAGTTCTTC.

The V gene is TRBV2, the J gene TRBJ1-2; D unresolved. The V and J ends lost 7 bases and 6 bases respectively, with 12 bases between them. The CDR3 runs 12 residues. In germline, CDR1 is SNHLY, CDR2 FYNNEI. CDR3 bases: TGTGCCAGCACCTCGAGCCCAGATGGCTACACCTTC. Amino acid sequence: CASTSSPDGYTF.

The genes are TRBV19 and TRBJ1-2; 7 bases map to TRBD1. This CDR3 has 13 amino acids. Germline CDR1 is LNHDA and CDR2 is SQIVND (reference sequence). V lost 7 bases, J lost 3 bases, and 5 bases stayed unmatched. In DNA form, the CDR3 reads TGTGCCAGTAAGGGTGGGACAGACTATGGCTACACCTTC. Protein sequence: CASKGGTDYGYTF.

J is TRBJ1-5 and V is TRBV4-1; D remains ambiguous. Germline CDR1 reads MGHRA; CDR2 reads YSYEKL. This CDR3 region has 13 residues. Trimming pared 8 bases from V and 6 bases from J, leaving 14 bases between. The CDR3 sequence: CASSEGIGQPQHF. CDR3 nucleotides: TGCGCCAGCTCGGAGGGTATCGGTCAGCCCCAGCATTTT.

V is TRBV14 and J is TRBJ1-3; D not certain. The germline V gene has CDR1 SGHDN and CDR2 FVKESK. This CDR3 region has 13 residues. The ends were cut back, 4 bases at V and 0 bases at J, with 4 bases in the middle. CDR3 region: CASSRYSGNTIYF. DNA of the CDR3: TGTGCCAGCAGCCGCTACTCTGGAAACACCATATATTTT.